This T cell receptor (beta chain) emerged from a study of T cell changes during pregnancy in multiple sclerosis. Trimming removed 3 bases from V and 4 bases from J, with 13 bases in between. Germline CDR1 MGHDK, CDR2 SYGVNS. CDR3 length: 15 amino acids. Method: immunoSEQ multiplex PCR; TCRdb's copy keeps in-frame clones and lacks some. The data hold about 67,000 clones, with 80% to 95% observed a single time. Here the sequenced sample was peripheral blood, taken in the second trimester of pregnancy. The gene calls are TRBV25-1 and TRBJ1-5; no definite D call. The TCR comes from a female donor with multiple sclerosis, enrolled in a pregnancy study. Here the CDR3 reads CASSDSQADNQPQHF. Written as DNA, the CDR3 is TGTGCCAGCAGTGATAGTCAGGCAGATAATCAGCCCCAGCATTTT.